This T cell receptor (beta chain) was recorded in a study of blood T cell repertoires in COVID-19 (dated by TCRdb to the early 2020s). About the study as a whole: Samples from collaborators originated in the United States, Italy and Spain and spanned both the acute and convalescent phases of COVID-19. The prospective study material was composed of cDNA or gDNA derived from T cells, B-cell-depleted T cells, or PBMCs. Deeply sampled blood TCRbeta repertoires from subjects exposed to, actively infected with, or recovered from COVID-19 were included in the dataset. A freely available public database, intended as a resource for researchers studying the immune response to SARS-CoV-2, is where the repertoires were released. Samples were obtained from the ongoing ImmuneRACE study (first 160 participants) and from about 1,300 subjects provided by 6 global collaborators. A de-identified subject ID, COVID-19 status, age in years and sex were almost always included in the sample metadata. Where available, HLA class I and class II types were taken from metadata supplied by the sample provider and were not determined by assay-based typing.

The V and J ends are trimmed by 5 bases and 6 bases, leaving 7 bases between them. CDR1 and CDR2 are read off the germline V gene (reference sequence) as DFQATT and SNEGSKA. Measured from the cysteine to the phenylalanine, the CDR3 is 10 residues long. This entry keeps only the CDR3 DNA: 30 bases, framed from base 1. TCRbeta CDR3 regions were amplified from genomic DNA using the immunoSEQ Assay, a bias-controlled multiplex PCR. On the study's bioinformatics: The number of nucleated cells in each sample was estimated by amplification of reference gene primers within the assay. Sequence reads were collapsed and filtered to measure the absolute abundance of every unique TCRbeta CDR3 rearrangement. For each sample, productive Simpson clonality was calculated by taking the square root of Simpson's diversity index across productive rearrangements. The immuneACCESS repertoire file appears here via TCRdb, limited to in-frame rearrangements. These files lack a portion of the clones; in checked studies, under half of the deficit traces to unresolved V genes, and the cause of the others is not known. The DNA gave D and trimming, while V, J and clone size come from that table. The sample includes hundreds of thousands of clones, with 75% to 90% observed a single time. The top ten hold around 4.5% of the sample.

Whole blood was collected in K2EDTA tubes by collaborating institutions according to the institutions' own protocols. For TCRbeta analysis, collaborator samples were shipped as frozen whole blood, as isolated PBMCs, or as DNA extracted from either sample type. A remark on this clone: The specificity of this receptor is unknown. No much larger clonotype is one base removed from it; base qualities were not supplied.

Results and caveats for the whole study, not just this receptor: The amount of clinical and demographic metadata varied by source and participant and was provided uncurated.

The receptor was isolated from a woman in her 30s with acute or convalescent COVID-19. The sample taken for sequencing was peripheral blood. The V and J segments used are TRBV20-1 and TRBJ1-2; no D gene is confidently identified. The base sequence is TGCAGTGCTTCGACTCATGGCTACACCTTC. It is translated as CSASTHGYTF.